These 21 T cell receptor beta chains were sequenced from one sample in a study of shared T cell receptors in the human thymus. Method: immunoSEQ multiplex PCR; TCRdb's copy keeps in-frame clones and lacks some. This sample has about 710,000 clones; about 90% occur once, and the top ten carry roughly 0.0089%. The same data also went into a second study, on human thymus T cells.

Sequencing was done on a sample of thymocytes. The receptor set was obtained from a boy under three years old with a congenital heart defect.

The chain carries TRBV5-1 and TRBJ2-3; TRBD2 matches 9 bases. The CDR3 is made up of 16 amino acids. Germline loops: CDR1 SGHRS, CDR2 YFSETQ. J gave up 2 bases and V 5 bases, and 9 bases lay outside the gene matches. This chain's CDR3 is CASRGGRDHLTDTQYF. DNA for the CDR3: TGCGCCAGCAGGGGCGGGAGGGACCACCTCACAGATACGCAGTATTTT. The entire variable domain, with the rest obtained from reference TRBV5-1 and TRBJ2-3, is as follows: KAGVTQTPRYLIKTRGQQVTLSCSPISGHRSVSWYQQTPGQGLQFLFEYFSETQRNKGNFPGRFSGRQFSNSRSEMNVSTLELGDSALYLCASRGGRDHLTDTQYFGPGTRLTVL.

This chain links TRBV6-5 with TRBJ1-5; no firm D call. The CDR3 is 15 residues long. V shed 6 bases and J shed 0 bases, with 12 bases lying between them. Looked up from germline, CDR1 is MNHEY and CDR2 is SVGAGI. The CDR3 DNA is TGTGCCAGCAGCCGCACAGAGAATAGCAATCAGCCCCAGCATTTT. Translated: CASSRTENSNQPQHF.

The chain is built from TRBV30 and TRBJ2-7; no definite D call. The CDR3 has 13 amino acids. With 0 bases removed from V and 2 bases from J, the gap between germline ends came to 8 bases. The germline V gene encodes CDR1 GTSNPN and CDR2 SVGIG (reference sequence). In nucleotides, the CDR3 is TGTGCCTGGAGTGTATTACATCCCTACGAGCAGTACTTC. This encodes CAWSVLHPYEQYF.

This clone has a single count. The gene calls are TRBV5-6 and TRBJ2-7; 11 nucleotides line up with TRBD2. V was pared by 3 bases and J by 0 bases, with 11 bases of the junction left unmatched. The CDR3 length is 18 residues. CDR1 and CDR2 (germline): SGHDT, YYEEEE. CDR3 in DNA: TGTGCCAGCAGCTCAGACAGGAAGACTAGCGGGACCTCCTACGAGCAGTACTTC. Translation gives CASSSDRKTSGTSYEQYF.

V is TRBV5-6 and J is TRBJ1-5, with D unclear. In germline, CDR1 is SGHDT, CDR2 YYEEEE. This CDR3 comprises 12 residues. The germline V and J ends were trimmed by 2 bases and 5 bases, with 5 bases remaining between them. In nucleotides, the CDR3 is TGTGCCAGCAGCTTCCGTCATCAGCCCCAGCATTTT. This codes for CASSFRHQPQHF. The variable domain in full, completed from reference TRBV5-6 and TRBJ1-5, reads DAGVTQSPTHLIKTRGQQVTLRCSPKSGHDTVSWYQQALGQGPQFIFQYYEEEERQRGNFPDRFSGHQFPNYSSELNVNALLLGDSALYLCASSFRHQPQHFGDGTRLSIL.

This chain connects TRBV29-1 to TRBJ2-2; D possibly corresponds to TRBD1 (6 bases). CDR1 SQVTM and CDR2 ANQGSEA come from the germline V gene. This CDR3 spans 13 amino acids. CDR3 DNA: TGCACCTGCTGGACAGAAAACACCGGGGAGCTGTTTTTT. It translates to CTCWTENTGELFF.

This chain joins TRBV19 and TRBJ2-3; TRBD2 might be the D (6 bases). Trimming stripped 4 bases from V and 1 base from J, with 9 bases between. Germline CDR1 and CDR2: LNHDA and SQIVND (reference sequence). This CDR3 is built from 14 residues. The CDR3 bases are TGTGCCAGTAGTACAGGAGGGGGCACAGATACGCAGTATTTT. It codes for CASSTGGGTDTQYF.

CDR3 in DNA: TGCGCCAGCAGCTTGGCCGAACAGGGGAAGTTCTACGAGCAGTACTTC. Protein product: CASSLAEQGKFYEQYF. The rearrangement uses TRBV5-1 and TRBJ2-7, with 7 nucleotides matching TRBD1. V lost 0 bases to trimming and J lost 3 bases; unmatched junction nucleotides: 9. Germline CDR1 and CDR2: SGHRS and YFSETQ. CDR3 length: 16 residues.

The rearrangement uses TRBV27 and TRBJ2-7; D gene ambiguous. Germline V lookup: CDR1 MNHEY, CDR2 SMNVEV (reference sequence). The CDR3 runs 13 residues. V was pared by 4 bases and J by 2 bases, with 9 bases between. The DNA of the CDR3 is TGTGCCAGCAGTTCCCCCAGTACCTACGAGCAGTACTTC. Protein sequence: CASSSPSTYEQYF.

The rearrangement links TRBV5-1 to TRBJ2-3; 11 bases are shared with TRBD2. Germline loops: CDR1 SGHRS, CDR2 YFSETQ. V lost 3 bases to trimming and J lost 3 bases; unmatched junction nucleotides: 9. The CDR3 sequence is 17 residues long. CDR3 protein: CASSSGPGTSGTDTQYF. CDR3 in DNA: TGCGCCAGCAGCTCTGGCCCCGGGACTAGCGGAACAGATACGCAGTATTTT.

The chain combines TRBV19 with TRBJ1-5, with TRBD1 matching over 7 bases. V was pared by 1 base and J by 0 bases, with 12 bases of the junction left unmatched. CDR3 length: 19 residues. Looked up from germline, CDR1 is LNHDA and CDR2 is SQIVND (reference sequence). CDR3: CASSIGTGAIFYSNQPQHF. The DNA of the CDR3 is TGTGCCAGTAGTATAGGTACAGGGGCGATATTTTATAGCAATCAGCCCCAGCATTTT.

This clone is a singleton in its sample. This chain connects TRBV28 to TRBJ2-4, with D possibly TRBD1 on 6 matching bases. This CDR3 contains 12 residues. The germline CDR1 and CDR2 sequences are MDHEN and SYDVKM. V lost 8 bases, J lost 1 base, and 6 bases lay in between. CDR3 loop: CASGQAKNIQYF. The CDR3 DNA follows: TGTGCCAGCGGACAGGCCAAAAACATTCAGTACTTC.

The CDR3 DNA follows: TGTGCCAGCAGCTTCTTAAACAGGGGACCTTATAATTCACCCCTCCACTTT. This codes for CASSFLNRGPYNSPLHF. The V and J genes are TRBV11-3 and TRBJ1-6, with TRBD1 matching 7 bases. V trimming: 3 bases; J trimming: 4 bases; junction bases outside the gene matches: 9. The CDR3 totals 17 residues. Germline CDR1 is SGHNT and CDR2 is YENEEA. Variable domain in full (rest from reference TRBV11-3 and TRBJ1-6): EAGVVQSPRYKIIEKKQPVAFWCNPISGHNTLYWYLQNLGQGPELLIRYENEEAVDDSQLPKDRFSAERLKGVDSTLKIQPAELGDSAVYLCASSFLNRGPYNSPLHFGNGTRLTVT.

The chain links TRBV19 to TRBJ2-1; D perhaps matches TRBD1 (8 bases). The CDR3 is 18 amino acids. Per the germline V gene, CDR1 is LNHDA and CDR2 is SQIVND (reference sequence). Trimming removed 2 bases at V and 7 bases at J, with 24 bases between. CDR3 sequence: CASSIQGIGQGGTNEQFF. CDR3 nucleotides: TGTGCCAGTAGTATACAAGGTATCGGACAGGGAGGGACAAATGAGCAGTTCTTC.

This chain joins TRBV27 and TRBJ2-2, with a tentative D call TRBD2 (5 bases). Between the trimmed V and J ends, which lost 5 bases and 0 bases, there was a span of 16 bases. Germline loops: CDR1 MNHEY, CDR2 SMNVEV (reference sequence). The CDR3 has 17 residues. The CDR3 nucleotides are TGTGCCAGCAGTCTTACGCGACGGACTCCGAACACCGGGGAGCTGTTTTTT. Protein product: CASSLTRRTPNTGELFF.

The chain combines TRBV10-3 with TRBJ2-1; 7 bases are a match to TRBD2. Unmatched junction bases numbered 6, after V lost 1 base and J lost 0 bases. This CDR3 has 17 residues. Germline V CDR1 and CDR2: ENHRY, SYGVKD. This CDR3 reads CAISEYIGRCSYNEQFF. DNA of the CDR3: TGTGCCATCAGTGAGTACATCGGGAGGTGCTCCTACAATGAGCAGTTCTTC.

This clone was detected only once. V is TRBV28 and J is TRBJ1-2, with 7 bases fitting TRBD1. Trimming took 3 bases from V and 1 from J; bases not matched to a gene: 5. Per germline, CDR1 MDHEN and CDR2 SYDVKM. The CDR3 is 15 amino acids. The CDR3 here is CASSFFWDSNYGYTF. CDR3 coding DNA: TGTGCCAGCAGTTTCTTTTGGGACAGTAACTATGGCTACACCTTC.

V is TRBV27 and J is TRBJ2-3, with D unresolved. Germline V gene lookup returns CDR1 MNHEY and CDR2 SMNVEV (reference sequence). V was shortened by 3 bases and J by 2 bases, with 27 bases between the two germline ends. The CDR3 has 20 amino acids. CDR3 amino acids: CASSLLSENPPHSYTDTQYF. The CDR3 DNA is TGTGCCAGCAGTTTGCTCTCCGAGAATCCCCCTCACAGTTACACAGATACGCAGTATTTT.

The rearrangement links TRBV7-2 to TRBJ2-3, with D perhaps matching TRBD1 (6 bases). Per the germline V gene, CDR1 is SGHTA and CDR2 is FQGNSA. This CDR3 contains 18 residues. Between the trimmed V and J ends, which lost 3 bases and 1 base, there was a span of 20 bases. For the CDR3, the DNA is TGTGCCAGCAGCTTGGGCACCACAGGGAACGAAGGCACAGATACGCAGTATTTT. The encoded protein is CASSLGTTGNEGTDTQYF.

This sequence joins TRBV18 and TRBJ1-4; 10 bases map to TRBD1. V trimming: 5 bases; J trimming: 7 bases; junction bases outside the gene matches: 7. CDR3 length: 15 amino acids. CDR1 and CDR2 from the germline V gene are KGHSH and LQKENI. The CDR3 DNA is TGTGCCAGCTCAGCCGAGACAGGGGGCTCTGAAAAACTGTTTTTT. It specifies CASSAETGGSEKLFF.

V is TRBV27 and J is TRBJ2-7, with unresolved D. Germline CDR1 is MNHEY and CDR2 is SMNVEV (reference sequence). This CDR3 is built from 13 residues. The V end lost 0 bases, the J end lost 3 bases, and 6 bases lay between the germline ends. CDR3 region: CASSLSASYEQYF. Written as DNA, the CDR3 is TGTGCCAGCAGTTTATCGGCCAGCTACGAGCAGTACTTC.